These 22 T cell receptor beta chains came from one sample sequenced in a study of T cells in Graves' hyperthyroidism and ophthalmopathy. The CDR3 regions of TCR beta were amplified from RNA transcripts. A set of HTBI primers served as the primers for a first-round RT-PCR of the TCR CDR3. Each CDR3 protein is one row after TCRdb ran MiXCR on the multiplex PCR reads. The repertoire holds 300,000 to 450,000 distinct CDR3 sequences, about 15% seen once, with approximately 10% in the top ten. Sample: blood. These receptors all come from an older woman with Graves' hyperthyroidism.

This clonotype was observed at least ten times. CDR3 in DNA: TGTGCCAGCAGTGAGGAGGCGGTTAGCACAGATACGCAGTATTTT. Translation: CASSEEAVSTDTQYF. The chain joins TRBV2 to TRBJ2-3; perhaps TRBD2 as D (5 bases). This CDR3 contains 15 residues. The V gene's germline CDR1 is SNHLY and CDR2 FYNNEI. With 3 bases removed from V and 0 bases from J, the gap between germline ends came to 10 bases.

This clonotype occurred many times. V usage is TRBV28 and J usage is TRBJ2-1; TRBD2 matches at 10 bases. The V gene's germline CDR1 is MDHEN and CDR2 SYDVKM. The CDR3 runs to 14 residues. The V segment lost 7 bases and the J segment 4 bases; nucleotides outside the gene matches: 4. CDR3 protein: CASTSSGGYNEQFF. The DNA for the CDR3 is TGTGCCAGCACGTCTAGCGGGGGATACAATGAGCAGTTCTTC. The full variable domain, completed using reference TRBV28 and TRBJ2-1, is DVKVTQSSRYLVKRTGEKVFLECVQDMDHENMFWYRQDPGLGLRLIYFSYDVKMKEKGDIPEGYSVSREKKERFSLILESASTNQTSMYLCASTSSGGYNEQFFGPGTRLTVL.

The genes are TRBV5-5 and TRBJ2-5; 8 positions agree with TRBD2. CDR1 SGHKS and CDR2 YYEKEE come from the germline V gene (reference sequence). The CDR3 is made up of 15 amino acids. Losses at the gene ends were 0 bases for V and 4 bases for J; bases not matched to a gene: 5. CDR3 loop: CASSLGVAGLETQYF. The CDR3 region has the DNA TGTGCCAGCAGCTTGGGAGTAGCGGGGCTAGAGACCCAGTACTTC.

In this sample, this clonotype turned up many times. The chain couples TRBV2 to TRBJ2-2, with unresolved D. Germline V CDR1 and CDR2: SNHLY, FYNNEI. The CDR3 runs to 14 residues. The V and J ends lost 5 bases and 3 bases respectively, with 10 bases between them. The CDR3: CASSPRMDTGELFF. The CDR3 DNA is TGTGCCAGCAGTCCCAGGATGGACACCGGGGAGCTGTTTTTT.

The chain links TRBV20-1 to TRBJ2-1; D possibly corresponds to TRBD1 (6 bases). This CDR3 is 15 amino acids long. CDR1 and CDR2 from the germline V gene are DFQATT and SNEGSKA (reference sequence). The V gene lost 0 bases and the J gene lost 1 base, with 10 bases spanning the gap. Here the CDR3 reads CSARDAGTSYNEQFF. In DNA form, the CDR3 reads TGCAGTGCTAGAGACGCCGGGACATCCTACAATGAGCAGTTCTTC.

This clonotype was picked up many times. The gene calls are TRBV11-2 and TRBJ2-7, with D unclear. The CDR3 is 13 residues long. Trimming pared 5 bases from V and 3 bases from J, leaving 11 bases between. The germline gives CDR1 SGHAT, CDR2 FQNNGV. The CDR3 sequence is CASSHGSGYEQYF. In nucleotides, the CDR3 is TGTGCCAGCAGCCACGGATCAGGCTACGAGCAGTACTTC.

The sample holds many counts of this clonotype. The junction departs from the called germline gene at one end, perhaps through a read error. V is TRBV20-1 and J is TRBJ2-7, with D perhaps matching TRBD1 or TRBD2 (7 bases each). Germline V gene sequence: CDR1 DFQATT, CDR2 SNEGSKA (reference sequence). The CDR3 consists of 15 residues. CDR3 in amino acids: CSAKTGRDYSNEQYF. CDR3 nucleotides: TGCAGTGCTAAGACAGGGAGGGACTACTCCAACGAGCAGTACTTC.

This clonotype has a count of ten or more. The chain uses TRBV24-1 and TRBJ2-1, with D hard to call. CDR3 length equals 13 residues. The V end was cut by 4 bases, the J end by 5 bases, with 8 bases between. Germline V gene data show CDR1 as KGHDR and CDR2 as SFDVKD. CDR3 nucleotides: TGTGCCACCAGTGACGGACGGAACAATGAGCAGTTCTTC. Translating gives CATSDGRNNEQFF.

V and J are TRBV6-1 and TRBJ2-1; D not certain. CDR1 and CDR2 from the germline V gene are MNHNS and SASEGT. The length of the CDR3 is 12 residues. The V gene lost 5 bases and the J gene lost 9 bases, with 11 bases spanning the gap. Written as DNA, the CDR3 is TGTGCCAGCAGTAGTGCGACCTCTGAGCAGTTCTTC. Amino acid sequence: CASSSATSEQFF.

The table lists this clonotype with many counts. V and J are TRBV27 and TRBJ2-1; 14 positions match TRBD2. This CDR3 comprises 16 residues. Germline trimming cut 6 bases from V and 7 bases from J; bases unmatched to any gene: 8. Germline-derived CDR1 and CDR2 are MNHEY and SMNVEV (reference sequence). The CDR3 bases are TGTGCCAGCAGCCGCCTAGGGACTAGCGGGAGAAATGAGCAGTTCTTC. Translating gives CASSRLGTSGRNEQFF.

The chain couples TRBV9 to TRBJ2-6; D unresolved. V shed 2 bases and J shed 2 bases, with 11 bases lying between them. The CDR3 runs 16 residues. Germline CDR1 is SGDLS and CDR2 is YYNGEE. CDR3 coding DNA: TGTGCCAGCAGCGTCGGGCAGCTGACTGGGGCCAACGTCCTGACTTTC. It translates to CASSVGQLTGANVLTF.

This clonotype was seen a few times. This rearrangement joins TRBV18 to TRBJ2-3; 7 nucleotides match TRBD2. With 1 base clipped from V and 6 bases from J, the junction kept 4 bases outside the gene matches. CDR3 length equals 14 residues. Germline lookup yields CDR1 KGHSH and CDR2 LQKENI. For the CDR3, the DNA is TGTGCCAGCTCACCACGAAATAGCGGGGATACGCAGTATTTT. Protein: CASSPRNSGDTQYF.

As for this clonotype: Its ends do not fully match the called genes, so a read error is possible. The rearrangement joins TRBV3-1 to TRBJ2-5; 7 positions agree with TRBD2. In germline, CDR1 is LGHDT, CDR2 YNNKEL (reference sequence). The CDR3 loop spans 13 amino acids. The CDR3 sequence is CAISQGGRETQYF. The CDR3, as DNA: TGTGCCATCAGCCAGGGCGGGAGAGAGACCCAGTACTTC.

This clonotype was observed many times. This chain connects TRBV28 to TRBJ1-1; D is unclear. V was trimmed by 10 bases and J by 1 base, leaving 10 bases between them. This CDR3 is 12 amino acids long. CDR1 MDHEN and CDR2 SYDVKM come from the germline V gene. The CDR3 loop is CATLAWNTEAFF. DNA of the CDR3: TGTGCCACCCTCGCCTGGAACACTGAAGCTTTCTTT.

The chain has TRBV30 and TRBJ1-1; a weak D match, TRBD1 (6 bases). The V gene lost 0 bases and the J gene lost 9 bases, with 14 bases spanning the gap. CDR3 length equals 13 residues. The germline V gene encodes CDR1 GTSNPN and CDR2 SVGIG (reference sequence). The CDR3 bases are TGTGCCTGGAGTGTTGGGGGGGGGCAAAAAGCTTTCTTT. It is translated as CAWSVGGGQKAFF.

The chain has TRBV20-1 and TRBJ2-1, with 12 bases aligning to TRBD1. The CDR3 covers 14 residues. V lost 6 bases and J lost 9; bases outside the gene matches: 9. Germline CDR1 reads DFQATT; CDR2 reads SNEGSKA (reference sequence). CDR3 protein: CSAHPGQGAFEQFF. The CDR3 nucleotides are TGCAGTGCGCATCCGGGACAGGGGGCTTTTGAGCAGTTCTTC.

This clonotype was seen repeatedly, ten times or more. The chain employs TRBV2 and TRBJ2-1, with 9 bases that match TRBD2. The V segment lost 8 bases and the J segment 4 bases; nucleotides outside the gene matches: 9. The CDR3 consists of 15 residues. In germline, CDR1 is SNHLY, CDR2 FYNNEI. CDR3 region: CASGPGTSSYNEQFF. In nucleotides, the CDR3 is TGTGCCAGCGGCCCCGGGACTAGCAGTTACAATGAGCAGTTCTTC.

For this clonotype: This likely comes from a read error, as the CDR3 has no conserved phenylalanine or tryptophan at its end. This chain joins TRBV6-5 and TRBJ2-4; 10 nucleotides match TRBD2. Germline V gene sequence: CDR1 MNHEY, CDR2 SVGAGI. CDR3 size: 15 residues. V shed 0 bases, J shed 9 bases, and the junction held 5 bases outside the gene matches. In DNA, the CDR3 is TGTGCCAGCAGTTACTCCCGGGCTAGCGGGAGCATTCAGTACGTC. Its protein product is CASSYSRASGSIQYV.

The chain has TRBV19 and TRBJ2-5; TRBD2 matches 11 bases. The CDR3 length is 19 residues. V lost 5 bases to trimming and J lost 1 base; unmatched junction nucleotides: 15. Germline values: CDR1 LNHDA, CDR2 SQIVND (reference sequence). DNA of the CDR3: TGTGCCAGTAGTCCCCCCCGACTAGCGGGAAGACCGATCCAAGAGACCCAGTACTTC. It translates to CASSPPRLAGRPIQETQYF.

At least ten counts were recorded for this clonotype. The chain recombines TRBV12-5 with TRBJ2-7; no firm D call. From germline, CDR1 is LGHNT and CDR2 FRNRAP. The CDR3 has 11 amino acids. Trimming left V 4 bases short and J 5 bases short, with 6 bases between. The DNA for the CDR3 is TGTGCTAGTGGTTACACGGACGAGCAGTACTTC. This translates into CASGYTDEQYF. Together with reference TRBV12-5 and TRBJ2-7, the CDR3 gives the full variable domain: DARVTQTPRHKVTEMGQEVTMRCQPILGHNTVFWYRQTMMQGLELLAYFRNRAPLDDSGMPKDRFSAEMPDATLATLKIQPSEPRDSAVYFCASGYTDEQYFGPGTRLTVT.

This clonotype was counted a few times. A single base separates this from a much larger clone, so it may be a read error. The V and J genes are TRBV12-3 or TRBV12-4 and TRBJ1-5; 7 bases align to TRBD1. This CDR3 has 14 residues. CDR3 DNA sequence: TGTGTCAGCAGTCGCCAGGGGGTGGATCAGCCCCAGCATTTT. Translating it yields CVSSRQGVDQPQHF.

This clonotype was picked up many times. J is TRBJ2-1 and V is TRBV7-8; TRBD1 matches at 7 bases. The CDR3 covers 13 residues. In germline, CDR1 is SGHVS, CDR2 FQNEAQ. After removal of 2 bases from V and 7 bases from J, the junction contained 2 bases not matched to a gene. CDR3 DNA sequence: TGTGCCAGCAGCTTAAGGGGGCGGAATGAGCAGTTCTTC. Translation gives CASSLRGRNEQFF.